This record looks at one TCR beta chain sequence and its context. Its antigen is as yet unknown. These data belong to a study of T cell responses to AZD1222 COVID-19 vaccine. Findings and limits, study-wide: The reported proportion of spike-specific TCRs targeting unmutated variant regions was nearly half. Most donors were white British and more were female, and clonal diversity was possibly underestimated. Across spike, vaccine-associated CD4 TCRs were found, dominant at 160-218 and 743-854.

Sequencing was performed with immunoSEQ multiplex PCR; in TCRdb, only in-frame clones are kept and a portion is missing. There are 150,000 to 190,000 clones in the sample; 75% to 90% occur only once, and 5.5% to 7% lies in the top ten. Trimming stripped 10 bases from V and 5 bases from J, with 17 bases between. The CDR3 sequence is 13 residues long. Germline assignment: CDR1 SNHLY and CDR2 FYNNEI. The origin of this receptor is an adult who had recovered from COVID-19. The sequenced sample was peripheral blood, obtained after recovery from COVID-19. The V gene is TRBV2, the J gene TRBJ1-2; D remains unclear. CDR3 DNA: TGTGCCACTCCTGAGGGAGCCTCTTATGGCTACACCTTC. It encodes CATPEGASYGYTF.